The next 28 T cell receptor beta chains were all read from a single sample in a study of Ad26.COV2.S vaccination and SARS-CoV-2 variants (dated by TCRdb to the early 2020s). Library preparation employed the immunoSEQ multiplex PCR assay. TCRdb provides this immuneACCESS table in a form limited to in-frame rearrangements. Some clones are lacking; in checked studies, under half of them reflect an unresolved V gene, and why the rest are absent is not known. The sample table records hundreds of thousands of clones; under 90% of these occur just once. Jointly, the top ten make up 7% to 9.5% of the sample. The treatment or condition label corresponds to: 15 to 20 received Ad26.COV2.S at low or high dose, single or two shots; five or six received placebo; per-sample allocation not given. For vaccine and placebo recipients, repertoires were sequenced using samples collected on day 63 after the first injection.

Sample: peripheral blood, taken in a trial of Ad26.COV2.S vaccine versus placebo. These receptors came from a person aged 18-60 years who received the Ad26.COV2.S COVID-19 vaccine or a placebo.

This chain joins TRBV7-2 and TRBJ1-1, with 7 nucleotides matching TRBD1. J lost 4 bases, V lost 3 bases, and 8 bases had no gene match. This CDR3 is built from 15 residues. Germline CDR1 and CDR2: SGHTA and FQGNSA. The CDR3 DNA is TGTGCCAGCAGCTTTACAGGGGCGTATCGCACTGAAGCTTTCTTT. Translated, it gives CASSFTGAYRTEAFF.

CDR3 nucleotides: TGTGCCAGCAGCTTAGGTGCGGGTGCTCTACTAGAGCAGTACTTC. It codes for CASSLGAGALLEQYF. The V and J genes are TRBV11-3 and TRBJ2-7, with a tentative D call TRBD2 (5 bases). The CDR3 contains 15 residues. V lost 1 base and J lost 7, with 17 bases in between. Germline CDR1 reads SGHNT; CDR2 reads YENEEA.

This clone was seen only once. The chain combines TRBV30 with TRBJ1-2, with D unresolved. Trimming stripped 4 bases from V and 3 bases from J, with 15 bases between. Germline CDR1 reads GTSNPN; CDR2 reads SVGIG (reference sequence). CDR3 length equals 14 residues. In nucleotides, the CDR3 is TGTGCCTGGAACCTCGGGAGAGCAGACTATGGCTACACCTTC. Protein: CAWNLGRADYGYTF. The full variable domain, in which reference TRBV30 and TRBJ1-2 provide the parts outside the CDR3, is SQTIHQWPATLVQPVGSPLSLECTVEGTSNPNLYWYRQAAGRGLQLLFYSVGIGQISSEVPQNLSASRPQDRQFILSSKKLLLSDSGFYLCAWNLGRADYGYTFGSGTRLTVV.

This chain uses TRBV18 with TRBJ2-3, with 7 bases matching TRBD1. The CDR3 totals 15 residues. Germline V gene sequence: CDR1 KGHSH, CDR2 LQKENI. The J segment lost 7 bases and the V segment lost 3 bases, leaving 10 bases of the junction unmatched. CDR3 nucleotide sequence: TGTGCCAGCTCACCGACAGGGTTAAGGTGGAATACGCAGTATTTT. Translation gives CASSPTGLRWNTQYF.

The CDR3 bases are TGTGCCAGCAGCTCCCTCAGCGGCGGCACAGATACGCAGTATTTT. This codes for CASSSLSGGTDTQYF. This rearrangement joins TRBV11-2 to TRBJ2-3; possibly TRBD2 for D (5 bases). CDR1 SGHAT and CDR2 FQNNGV come from the germline V gene. The V gene lost 4 bases and the J gene lost 1 base, with 12 bases spanning the gap. This CDR3 contains 15 residues.

The chain carries TRBV3-1 (or the pseudogene TRBV3-2) and TRBJ2-7; D not resolved. This CDR3 region has 16 residues. Looked up from germline, CDR1 is LGHDT and CDR2 is YNNKEL (reference sequence). V lost 1 base to trimming and J lost 6 bases, with 19 bases between them. This CDR3 is CASSQADLIATREQYF. CDR3 DNA: TGTGCCAGCAGCCAAGCCGACTTAATCGCCACCCGCGAGCAGTACTTC.

This chain connects TRBV19 to TRBJ1-5; TRBD1 matches 10 bases. Germline CDR1 is LNHDA and CDR2 is SQIVND (reference sequence). The CDR3 runs to 15 residues. V shed 7 bases and J 4 bases; nucleotides not matched to a gene: 7. Here the CDR3 reads CASTQDRGGNQPQHF. CDR3 coding DNA: TGTGCCAGTACCCAGGACAGGGGGGGAAATCAGCCCCAGCATTTT.

The V and J genes are TRBV2 and TRBJ2-5; D gene uncertain. Deletions cut 2 bases from V and 1 base from J, with 8 bases between. Germline lookup yields CDR1 SNHLY and CDR2 FYNNEI. This CDR3 is built from 14 residues. The CDR3 reads CASSERRSQETQYF. DNA for the CDR3: TGTGCCAGCAGTGAACGGCGGTCCCAAGAGACCCAGTACTTC.

This chain connects TRBV11-3 to TRBJ2-1; D ambiguous. Germline loops: CDR1 SGHNT, CDR2 YENEEA. This CDR3 comprises 15 residues. The V and J ends lost 2 bases and 0 bases respectively, with 8 bases between them. The CDR3 DNA reads as TGTGCCAGCAGCTTATATTTGGTCTCCTACAATGAGCAGTTCTTC. It codes for CASSLYLVSYNEQFF.

This rearrangement joins TRBV6-5 to TRBJ1-4, with D uncertain. Germline V gene data show CDR1 as MNHEY and CDR2 as SVGAGI. The CDR3 consists of 14 residues. The ends were cut back, 2 bases at V and 5 bases at J, with 9 bases in the middle. CDR3 region: CASSYRAENEKLFF. In DNA form, the CDR3 reads TGTGCCAGCAGTTACCGGGCAGAGAATGAAAAACTGTTTTTT.

This clone was seen only once. This chain uses TRBV7-2 with TRBJ2-7; D tentatively fits TRBD1 or TRBD2 (5 bases each). Germline V gives CDR1 SGHTA, CDR2 FQGNSA. V dropped 5 bases and J dropped 2 bases, with 13 bases sitting between them. The CDR3 runs 14 residues. The CDR3: CASSHRDQAYEQYF. The CDR3 bases are TGTGCCAGCAGCCACCGGGACCAAGCCTACGAGCAGTACTTC.

V and J are TRBV2 and TRBJ1-4; D gene uncertain. Trimming cost V 1 base and J 3 bases, with 6 bases left between them. The CDR3 sequence is 14 residues long. Germline CDR1 SNHLY, CDR2 FYNNEI. CDR3 in DNA: TGTGCCAGCAGTGAAGTAACAGCTAATGAAAAACTGTTTTTT. Translation: CASSEVTANEKLFF.

The chain recombines TRBV9 with TRBJ2-5; D remains ambiguous. Germline assignment: CDR1 SGDLS and CDR2 YYNGEE. V was clipped by 0 bases and J by 5 bases, with 8 bases between them. This CDR3 is built from 13 residues. The CDR3 region has the DNA TGTGCCAGCAGCGTAGCCATGGGGGAGACCCAGTACTTC. It codes for CASSVAMGETQYF.

This rearrangement joins TRBV11-3 to TRBJ2-1, with 15 bases lining up with TRBD2. V gave up 0 bases and J gave up 9 bases; unmatched junction bases: 0. Germline V gives CDR1 SGHNT, CDR2 YENEEA. This CDR3 spans 15 amino acids. The chain's CDR3 is CASSLEGLAGGEQFF. In DNA form, the CDR3 reads TGTGCCAGCAGCTTAGAGGGACTAGCGGGAGGTGAGCAGTTCTTC.

The V call is TRBV9, the J call TRBJ1-4; 10 bases fit TRBD1. CDR1 is SGDLS, CDR2 YYNGEE, per germline. V gave up 4 bases and J gave up 8 bases; unmatched junction bases: 14. The CDR3 loop spans 17 amino acids. CDR3 sequence: CASSPQRASGQGEKLFF. The CDR3 nucleotides read TGTGCCAGCAGCCCACAGAGGGCTTCGGGACAGGGGGAAAAACTGTTTTTT.

V is TRBV5-4 and J is TRBJ2-2; possibly TRBD2 for D (7 bases). Per germline, CDR1 SGHNT and CDR2 YYREEE (reference sequence). Trimming stripped 1 base from V and 2 bases from J, with 9 bases between. CDR3 length: 15 amino acids. CDR3 in amino acids: CASSLRGANTGELFF. The CDR3 bases are TGTGCCAGCAGCTTGCGGGGGGCTAACACCGGGGAGCTGTTTTTT.

The V and J genes are TRBV4-1 and TRBJ2-1; D is unclear. The germline V gene has CDR1 MGHRA and CDR2 YSYEKL. V lost 3 bases and J 3 bases, leaving 15 bases between the germline ends. CDR3 length: 16 amino acids. The chain's CDR3 is CASSQYPRQDYNEQFF. The CDR3 DNA follows: TGCGCCAGCAGCCAGTATCCTCGGCAGGACTACAATGAGCAGTTCTTC.

The CDR3 region is CASSTGGTSGGQETQYF. The CDR3 DNA reads TGTGCCAGCAGCACAGGCGGGACTAGCGGGGGGCAAGAGACCCAGTACTTC. The V gene is TRBV5-4, the J gene TRBJ2-5; 15 nucleotides agree with TRBD2. V was pared by 4 bases and J by 2 bases, with 6 bases of the junction left unmatched. CDR3 length equals 17 residues. From germline, CDR1 is SGHNT and CDR2 YYREEE (reference sequence).

This chain's CDR3 is CASSPSGGTGGAQPQHF. CDR3 in DNA: TGTGCCAGCTCACCTTCAGGCGGCACAGGGGGAGCTCAGCCCCAGCATTTT. This sequence joins TRBV18 and TRBJ1-5; 8 bases fit TRBD1. The germline gives CDR1 KGHSH, CDR2 LQKENI. The CDR3 is 17 amino acids. The V and J ends lost 3 bases and 6 bases, in that order; junction bases with no gene match: 13.

This clone was detected only once. The chain recombines TRBV15 with TRBJ2-5, with D unresolved. Trimming shortened V by 0 bases and J by 1 base, and 9 bases separated the two germline ends. The CDR3 runs to 15 residues. CDR1 is LNHNV, CDR2 YYDKDF, per germline (reference sequence). The CDR3 nucleotides are TGTGCCACCAGCAGAGATCGGGCGGCCCAAGAGACCCAGTACTTC. The encoded protein is CATSRDRAAQETQYF.

This clone was observed a few times. The chain employs TRBV3-1 (or the pseudogene TRBV3-2) and TRBJ2-2; perhaps TRBD1 as D (6 bases). Germline V gene lookup returns CDR1 LGHDT and CDR2 YNNKEL (reference sequence). The CDR3 runs 16 residues. The V and J ends lost 7 bases and 5 bases respectively, with 20 bases between them. The CDR3 sequence is CASMDGKTGTTGELFF. The CDR3 region has the DNA TGTGCCAGCATGGACGGAAAAACGGGGACAACCGGGGAGCTGTTTTTT.

The chain employs TRBV29-1 and TRBJ2-5, with 9 bases lining up with TRBD1. J was trimmed by 4 bases and V by 2 bases; bases with no gene match: 11. CDR1 is SQVTM, CDR2 ANQGSEA, per germline. The CDR3 runs 16 residues. The CDR3, as DNA: TGCAGCGTTGAATTGGGACAGGGAAGGTCGGGAGAGACCCAGTACTTC. Protein: CSVELGQGRSGETQYF.

The gene calls are TRBV19 and TRBJ2-1, with D maybe TRBD1 (7 bases). Germline V lookup: CDR1 LNHDA, CDR2 SQIVND (reference sequence). The CDR3 length is 14 residues. Trimming stripped 5 bases from V and 7 bases from J, with 15 bases between. The CDR3 reads CASSPVRGVNEQFF. CDR3 DNA: TGTGCCAGTAGTCCTGTCAGGGGGGTGAATGAGCAGTTCTTC.

This chain links TRBV6-5 with TRBJ1-2; 7 nucleotides line up with TRBD1. CDR1 is MNHEY, CDR2 SVGAGI, per germline. V lost 8 bases, J lost 4 bases, and 1 base stayed unmatched. The CDR3 is 11 residues long. In DNA form, the CDR3 reads TGTGCCAGCGGACAGGTCTATGGCTACACCTTC. It encodes CASGQVYGYTF.

CDR3 nucleotides: TGTGCCAGCAGCTTGGCAGGGCCGGGCGGGGAGCTGTTTTTT. This codes for CASSLAGPGGELFF. This rearrangement joins TRBV5-4 to TRBJ2-2; D is perhaps TRBD1 (5 bases). Per the germline V gene, CDR1 is SGHNT and CDR2 is YYREEE (reference sequence). CDR3 length: 14 residues. Trimming stripped 0 bases from V and 7 bases from J, with 10 bases between.

This chain links TRBV24-1 with TRBJ1-4; TRBD1 aligns across 7 bases. Trimming at V came to 2 bases and at J to 15 bases, leaving 17 bases not matched to a gene. Germline V gene sequence: CDR1 KGHDR, CDR2 SFDVKD. The CDR3 is 16 amino acids. CDR3 amino acids: CATSDSTGNNEKGLFF. CDR3 coding DNA: TGTGCCACCAGTGATTCGACAGGGAATAATGAAAAAGGGTTGTTTTTT.

This chain uses TRBV5-1 with TRBJ2-1; 9 nucleotides line up with TRBD2. Per germline, CDR1 SGHRS and CDR2 YFSETQ. The CDR3 totals 17 residues. V was clipped by 7 bases and J by 9 bases; unmatched bases: 20. The CDR3 loop is CASRPGVGTSFGSEQFF. Written as DNA, the CDR3 is TGCGCCAGCCGCCCAGGGGTTGGGACTAGCTTTGGTAGTGAGCAGTTCTTC.

This chain connects TRBV7-9 to TRBJ2-7, with 9 bases matching TRBD2. The length of the CDR3 is 17 residues. Germline V gene lookup returns CDR1 SEHNR and CDR2 FQNEAQ (reference sequence). Losses at the gene ends were 2 bases for V and 4 bases for J; bases not matched to a gene: 12. CDR3 in DNA: TGTGCCAGCAGCTTAAGGCGGGGGGGCCGGGTTCCGTACGAGCAGTACTTC. Translated, it gives CASSLRRGGRVPYEQYF.